The rows below give T cell receptor beta chains drawn from one sample of a study of technical replicates of blood from a few donors. Measured with immunoSEQ multiplex PCR; TCRdb has only the in-frame clones, and not every one. The sample includes about 80,000 clones, 80% to 90% seen only once; the top ten take 4.8%. Sample: PBMCs. All receptors come from a human donor in good health. Some clones in this sample may be carry-over from other donors' samples. The CDR3 runs from the conserved cysteine through the conserved F or W. Fields, in order: J gene, D gene, V gene, clone size, CDR3 DNA, CDR3 protein. The D gene is left open where the match is weak. Expanded clones get a size class; other rows say once, few or many, or leave the size out.

J: TRBJ1-2
D: TRBD1
V: TRBV6-5
size: .
DNA: TGTGCCAGCACCCTGGGACAGGGGGTGTGGTATGGCTACACCTTC
CDR3: CASTLGQGVWYGYTF

J: TRBJ2-7
D: .
V: TRBV2
size: few
DNA: TGTGCCAGCAGCCCAGGGGGGTCACTCCTACGAGCAGACTTC
CDR3: CASSPGGSLLRADF

J: TRBJ2-3
D: .
V: TRBV7-2
size: once
DNA: TGTGCCAGCAGCCCCCAGACACCAGATACGCAGTATTTT
CDR3: CASSPQTPDTQYF

J: TRBJ2-3
D: .
V: TRBV4-3
size: once
DNA: TGCGCCAGCAGCCGCGACCGACAGGATACGCAGTATTTT
CDR3: CASSRDRQDTQYF

J: TRBJ2-2
D: TRBD2
V: TRBV2
size: .
DNA: TGTGCCACCCATAGCGGGGACGACACCGGGGAGCTGTTTTTT
CDR3: CATHSGDDTGELFF

J: TRBJ2-1
D: TRBD2
V: TRBV12-5
size: .
DNA: TGTGCTAGTGGTTCCGGGACTAGCGGGGGCGGTCCCTACAATGAGCAGTTCTTC
CDR3: CASGSGTSGGGPYNEQFF

J: TRBJ2-1
D: TRBD2
V: TRBV7-6
size: .
DNA: TGTGCCAGCAGCCCACGGGAGGGCAATGAGCAGTTCTTC
CDR3: CASSPREGNEQFF

J: TRBJ2-2
D: TRBD1
V: TRBV11-3
size: .
DNA: TGTGCCGGCAGCCAATCAGGGGGGAACACCGGGGAGCTGTTTTTT
CDR3: CAGSQSGGNTGELFF

J: TRBJ2-3
D: .
V: TRBV5-4
size: .
DNA: TGTGCCAGCAGCTTGGGGTCCGTTACAAATACGCAGTATTTT
CDR3: CASSLGSVTNTQYF

J: TRBJ2-1
D: .
V: TRBV18
size: .
DNA: TGTGCCAGCTCACCACCTAGCACAAACTACAATGAGCAGTTCTTC
CDR3: CASSPPSTNYNEQFF

J: TRBJ2-5
D: TRBD1
V: TRBV4-1
size: .
DNA: TGCGCCAGCAGCCAAAACCCCGGGACAGGGAACCAAGAGACCCAGTACTTC
CDR3: CASSQNPGTGNQETQYF

J: TRBJ2-7
D: TRBD1
V: TRBV7-2
size: .
DNA: TGTGCCAGCAGCTTGGGGCAGGGGGTTTACGAGCAGTACTTC
CDR3: CASSLGQGVYEQYF

J: TRBJ2-3
D: TRBD1
V: TRBV29-1
size: .
DNA: TGCAGCGTTAGGACAGGGGGCCTCACGCAGTATTTT
CDR3: CSVRTGGLTQYF

J: TRBJ2-7
D: TRBD1
V: TRBV6-5
size: .
DNA: TGTGCCAGCAGTCCCCGCCGGGACAGAGCCTACGAGCAGTACTTC
CDR3: CASSPRRDRAYEQYF

J: TRBJ1-1
D: .
V: TRBV30
size: few
DNA: TGTGCCTGGAGTGGGAAAGGGGGAGCTTTCTTT
CDR3: CAWSGKGGAFF

J: TRBJ2-2
D: TRBD1
V: TRBV30
size: .
DNA: TGTGCCTGGATTACCGGGACAGGGGGGACCGGGGAGCTGTTTTTT
CDR3: CAWITGTGGTGELFF

J: TRBJ2-2
D: TRBD2
V: TRBV6-4
size: .
DNA: TGTGCCAGCAGTGAGCGGGAGACCGGGGAGCTGTTTTTT
CDR3: CASSERETGELFF

J: TRBJ1-1
D: .
V: TRBV7-4
size: .
DNA: TGTTCCTTTCGCCCTACCCCAGAAGCTTTCTTT
CDR3: CSFRPTPEAFF

J: TRBJ2-2
D: TRBD2
V: TRBV11-3
size: once
DNA: TGTGCCAGCAGCGCAAATCTAGCGGGAGGCACCGGGGAGCTGTTTTTT
CDR3: CASSANLAGGTGELFF

J: TRBJ2-3
D: .
V: TRBV9
size: .
DNA: TGTGCCAGCAGCGTGGGCAGGGATTCAGATACGCAGTATTTT
CDR3: CASSVGRDSDTQYF

J: TRBJ2-1
D: TRBD2
V: TRBV5-1
size: .
DNA: TGCGCCAGCAGCTCAACTCCGGGACTAGCGGGAGTAACAAGACAAGAGCAGTTCTTC
CDR3: CASSSTPGLAGVTRQEQFF

J: TRBJ2-2
D: .
V: TRBV7-2
size: .
DNA: TGTGCCAGCAGCCAGAGGAGCGGTAACACCGGGGAGCTGTTTTTT
CDR3: CASSQRSGNTGELFF

J: TRBJ2-1
D: .
V: TRBV4-2
size: once
DNA: TGTGCCAGCAGCCAGGAGGGGGCGCGTTACAATGAGCAGTTCTTC
CDR3: CASSQEGARYNEQFF

J: TRBJ2-3
D: .
V: TRBV7-9
size: .
DNA: TGTGCCAGCAGTCAGGACAGACCAGATACGCAGTATTTT
CDR3: CASSQDRPDTQYF

J: TRBJ1-4
D: .
V: TRBV4-1
size: .
DNA: TGCGCCAGCAGCCGTAACCCCACAAATGAAAAACTGTTTTTT
CDR3: CASSRNPTNEKLFF

J: TRBJ1-5
D: .
V: TRBV27
size: .
DNA: TGTGCCAGCAGACCCGACAGGCAGGATCGTCGTAGCAATCAGCCCCAGCATTTT
CDR3: CASRPDRQDRRSNQPQHF

J: TRBJ2-7
D: .
V: TRBV7-3
size: few
DNA: TGTGCCAGCAGCTTAACGTACGGTTACGAGCAGTACTTC
CDR3: CASSLTYGYEQYF

J: TRBJ2-7
D: TRBD2
V: TRBV4-3
size: few
DNA: TGCGCCAGCAGCCAAGAGATCGGGAGGGCCCGGGAGCAGTACTTC
CDR3: CASSQEIGRAREQYF

J: TRBJ1-2
D: .
V: TRBV4-1
size: .
DNA: TGCGCCAGCAGCCAAGAGGGTTCAGGGAAAGGTGGCTACACCTTC
CDR3: CASSQEGSGKGGYTF

J: TRBJ2-5
D: .
V: TRBV10-3
size: .
DNA: TGTGCCATCAGTGATGTAGGACAGTTACCCCAAGAGACCCAGTACTTC
CDR3: CAISDVGQLPQETQYF

J: TRBJ1-6
D: .
V: TRBV7-2
size: .
DNA: TGTGCCAGCAGGGGTTCAGGGGTTGATAATTCACCCCTCCACTTT
CDR3: CASRGSGVDNSPLHF

J: TRBJ2-3
D: TRBD2
V: TRBV5-4
size: once
DNA: TGTGCCAGCAGCACCGGACTAGCGGGGGCCGTCACAGATACGCAGTATTTT
CDR3: CASSTGLAGAVTDTQYF

J: TRBJ2-1
D: TRBD2
V: TRBV10-3
size: .
DNA: TGTGCCATCAGATTAGCGGGAGCCTACAATGAGCAGTTCTTC
CDR3: CAIRLAGAYNEQFF

J: TRBJ2-1
D: .
V: TRBV2
size: .
DNA: TGTGCCAGCCAACCGGCTAGCGCCAACAATGAGCAGTTCTTC
CDR3: CASQPASANNEQFF

J: TRBJ2-2
D: TRBD2
V: TRBV4-1
size: .
DNA: TGCGCCAGCAGCCACCATAGCGGGGGGCTCAACACCGGGGAGCTGTTTTTT
CDR3: CASSHHSGGLNTGELFF

J: TRBJ1-5
D: .
V: TRBV7-8
size: .
DNA: TGTGCCAGCAGCTCGGGGGGACAAAATGGCAATCAGCCCCAGCATTTT
CDR3: CASSSGGQNGNQPQHF

J: TRBJ2-3
D: TRBD2
V: TRBV29-1
size: .
DNA: TGCAGTTTCACGCGAGCGGGAGGGTCTGGGGCGCAGTATTTT
CDR3: CSFTRAGGSGAQYF

J: TRBJ2-3
D: .
V: TRBV5-1
size: .
DNA: TGCGCCAGCAGCTTGTCGGCGGGATCCCCCACAGATACGCAGTATTTT
CDR3: CASSLSAGSPTDTQYF

J: TRBJ2-7
D: TRBD2
V: TRBV13
size: .
DNA: TGTGCCAGCAGCTTAGGGCGGGGGGCGCGGGGAGGGTACGAGCAGTACTTC
CDR3: CASSLGRGARGGYEQYF

J: TRBJ1-5
D: .
V: TRBV30
size: .
DNA: TGTGCCTGGAGTGGGCAGAGCAATCAGCCCCAGCATTTT
CDR3: CAWSGQSNQPQHF

J: TRBJ2-1
D: .
V: TRBV2
size: once
DNA: TGTGCCAGCAGCTCCGTAAAACGGGATGAGCAGTTCTTC
CDR3: CASSSVKRDEQFF

J: TRBJ2-5
D: TRBD2
V: TRBV6-1
size: .
DNA: TGTGCCAGCAGTGAAAACACGGGAGGGCCGGCGGAGACCCAGTACTTC
CDR3: CASSENTGGPAETQYF

J: TRBJ2-5
D: .
V: TRBV7-9
size: .
DNA: TGTGCCAGCAGCACGTGGGACATCGGGGAGACCCAGTACTTC
CDR3: CASSTWDIGETQYF